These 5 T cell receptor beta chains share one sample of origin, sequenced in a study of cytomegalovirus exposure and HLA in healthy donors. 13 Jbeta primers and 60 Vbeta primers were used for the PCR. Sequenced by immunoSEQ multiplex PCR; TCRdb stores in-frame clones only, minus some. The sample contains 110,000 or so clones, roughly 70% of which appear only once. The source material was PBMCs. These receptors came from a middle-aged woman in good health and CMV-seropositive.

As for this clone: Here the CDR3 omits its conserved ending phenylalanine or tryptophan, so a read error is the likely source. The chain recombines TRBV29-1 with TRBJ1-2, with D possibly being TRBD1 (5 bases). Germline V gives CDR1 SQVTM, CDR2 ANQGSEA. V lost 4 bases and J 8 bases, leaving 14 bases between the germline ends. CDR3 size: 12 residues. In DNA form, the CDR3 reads TGCAGCGTTGTGGGGGGGGAACACGGCTACACCCTC. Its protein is CSVVGGEHGYTL.

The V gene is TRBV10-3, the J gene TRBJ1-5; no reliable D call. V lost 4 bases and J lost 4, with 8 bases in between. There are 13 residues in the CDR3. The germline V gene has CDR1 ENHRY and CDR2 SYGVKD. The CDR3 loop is CAISVDGNQPQHF. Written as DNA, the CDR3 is TGTGCCATCAGTGTAGACGGGAATCAGCCCCAGCATTTT.

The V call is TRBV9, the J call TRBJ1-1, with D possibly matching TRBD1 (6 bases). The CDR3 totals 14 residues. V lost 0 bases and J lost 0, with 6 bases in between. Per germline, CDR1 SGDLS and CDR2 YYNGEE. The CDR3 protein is CASSVGDMNTEAFF. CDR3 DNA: TGTGCCAGCAGCGTAGGGGACATGAACACTGAAGCTTTCTTT.

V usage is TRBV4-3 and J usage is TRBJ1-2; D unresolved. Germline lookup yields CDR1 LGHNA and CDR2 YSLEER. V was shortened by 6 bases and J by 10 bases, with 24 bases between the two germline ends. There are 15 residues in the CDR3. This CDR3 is CASRPEGGRAKDYTF. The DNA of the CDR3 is TGCGCCAGCAGACCTGAAGGAGGGCGTGCAAAGGACTACACCTTC.

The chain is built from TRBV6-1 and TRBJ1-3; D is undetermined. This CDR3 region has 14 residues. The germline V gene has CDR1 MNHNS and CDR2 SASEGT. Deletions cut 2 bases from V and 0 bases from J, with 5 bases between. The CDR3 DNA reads TGTGCCAGCAGTGAACTGAGCTCTGGAAACACCATATATTTT. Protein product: CASSELSSGNTIYF.